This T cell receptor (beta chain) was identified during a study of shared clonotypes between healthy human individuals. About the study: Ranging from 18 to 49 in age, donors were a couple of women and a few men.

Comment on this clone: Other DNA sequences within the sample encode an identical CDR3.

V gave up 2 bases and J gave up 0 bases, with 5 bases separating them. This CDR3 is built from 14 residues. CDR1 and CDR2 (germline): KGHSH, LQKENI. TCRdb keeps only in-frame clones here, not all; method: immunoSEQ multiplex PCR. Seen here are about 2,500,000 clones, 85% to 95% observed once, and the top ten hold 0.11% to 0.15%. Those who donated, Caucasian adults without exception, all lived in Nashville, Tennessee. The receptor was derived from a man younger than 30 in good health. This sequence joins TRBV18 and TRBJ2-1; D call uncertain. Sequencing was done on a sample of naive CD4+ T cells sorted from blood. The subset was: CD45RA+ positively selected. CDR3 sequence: CASSPLSSYNEQFF. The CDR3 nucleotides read TGTGCCAGCTCACCATTGAGCTCCTACAATGAGCAGTTCTTC.